This T cell receptor (beta chain) emerged from a study of blood T cell repertoires in COVID-19. Study details: Samples taken during acute and convalescent COVID-19 were collected in the United States, Italy and Spain. T cells, B-cell-depleted T cells, or PBMCs provided the cDNA or gDNA that served as material.

Seattle enrolled patients during active infection and tracked them longitudinally. As originally analysed: For nucleated cells, counts were estimated from reference gene primer amplification. The data were produced by immunoSEQ multiplex PCR, yet TCRdb's version contains in-frame clones alone and is incomplete. V, J and clone size were drawn from that table, and D and trimming were deduced from the DNA. The data contain roughly 180,000 clones, approximately 78% of them seen just once; the ten biggest clones take up 10% to 15%. Germline assignment: CDR1 MNHEY and CDR2 SVGAGI. The CDR3 is made up of 15 amino acids. Germline trimming cut 4 bases from V and 0 bases from J; bases unmatched to any gene: 6.

V usage is TRBV6-5 and J usage is TRBJ2-7; 7 bases agree with TRBD1. The sample was peripheral blood. The source of this sequence is a woman of 80 years or more with COVID-19, enrolled during active disease. The CDR3 region is CASSFDRAASYEQYF. CDR3 in DNA: TGTGCCAGCAGTTTCGACAGGGCGGCCTCCTACGAGCAGTACTTC.